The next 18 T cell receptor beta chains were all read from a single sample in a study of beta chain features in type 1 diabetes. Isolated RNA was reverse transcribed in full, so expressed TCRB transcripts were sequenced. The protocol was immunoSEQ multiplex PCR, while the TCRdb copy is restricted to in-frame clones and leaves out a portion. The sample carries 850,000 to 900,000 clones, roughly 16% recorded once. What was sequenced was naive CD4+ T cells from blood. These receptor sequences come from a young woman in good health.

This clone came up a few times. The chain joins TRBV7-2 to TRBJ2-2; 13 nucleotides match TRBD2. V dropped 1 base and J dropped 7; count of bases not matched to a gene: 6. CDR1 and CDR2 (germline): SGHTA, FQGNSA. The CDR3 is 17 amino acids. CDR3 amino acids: CASSLGPGTSGIGELFF. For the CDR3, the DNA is TGTGCCAGCAGCTTAGGCCCCGGGACTAGCGGGATCGGGGAGCTGTTTTTT.

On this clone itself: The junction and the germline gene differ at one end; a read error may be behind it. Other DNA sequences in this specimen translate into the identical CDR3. In DNA form, the CDR3 reads TGTGCCAGCAGCCGGGACAGGGGGCTAGGTAGCTATGGTTACACCTTC. Translation: CASSRDRGLGSYGYTF. V is TRBV5-4 and J is TRBJ1-2, with 12 bases aligning to TRBD1. The germline CDR1 and CDR2 sequences are SGHNT and YYREEE (reference sequence). The CDR3 loop spans 16 amino acids.

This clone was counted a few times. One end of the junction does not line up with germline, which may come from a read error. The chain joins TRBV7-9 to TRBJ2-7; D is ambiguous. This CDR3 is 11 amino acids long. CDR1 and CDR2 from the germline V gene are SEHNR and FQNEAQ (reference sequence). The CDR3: CASSIASEQYF. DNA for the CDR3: TGTGCCAGCAGCATAGCCTCCGAGCAGTACTTC. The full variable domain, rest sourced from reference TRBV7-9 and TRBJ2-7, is DTGVSQNPRHKITKRGQNVTFRCDPISEHNRLYWYRQTLGQGPEFLTYFQNEAQLEKSRLLSDRFSAERPKGSFSTLEIQRTEQGDSAMYLCASSIASEQYFGPGTRLTVT.

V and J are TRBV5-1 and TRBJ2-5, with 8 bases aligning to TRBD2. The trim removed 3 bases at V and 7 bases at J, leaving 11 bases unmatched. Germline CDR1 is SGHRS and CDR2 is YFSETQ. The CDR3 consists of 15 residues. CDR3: CASSSGLAPRGTQYF. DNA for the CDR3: TGCGCCAGCAGCTCTGGACTAGCACCAAGAGGGACCCAGTACTTC.

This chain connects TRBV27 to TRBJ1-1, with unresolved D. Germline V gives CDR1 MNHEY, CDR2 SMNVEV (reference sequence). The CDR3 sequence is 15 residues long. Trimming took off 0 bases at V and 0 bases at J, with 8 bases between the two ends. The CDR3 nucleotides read TGTGCCAGCAGTTTATCGGGCACAGTGAACACTGAAGCTTTCTTT. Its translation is CASSLSGTVNTEAFF.

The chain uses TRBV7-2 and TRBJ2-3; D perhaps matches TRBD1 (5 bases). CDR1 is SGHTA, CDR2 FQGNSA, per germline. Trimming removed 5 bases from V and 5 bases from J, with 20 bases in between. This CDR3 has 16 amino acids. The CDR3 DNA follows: TGTGCCAGCAGCCCCGAGTCAGGGCGGTGGGGAGATACGCAGTATTTT. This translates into CASSPESGRWGDTQYF.

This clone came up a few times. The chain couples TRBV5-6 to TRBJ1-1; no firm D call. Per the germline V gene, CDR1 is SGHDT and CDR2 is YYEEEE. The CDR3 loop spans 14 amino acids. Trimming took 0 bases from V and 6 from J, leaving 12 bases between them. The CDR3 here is CASSLEGLGSEAFF. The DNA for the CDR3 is TGTGCCAGCAGCTTGGAAGGTCTCGGGTCTGAAGCTTTCTTT. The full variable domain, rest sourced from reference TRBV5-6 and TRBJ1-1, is DAGVTQSPTHLIKTRGQQVTLRCSPKSGHDTVSWYQQALGQGPQFIFQYYEEEERQRGNFPDRFSGHQFPNYSSELNVNALLLGDSALYLCASSLEGLGSEAFFGQGTRLTVV.

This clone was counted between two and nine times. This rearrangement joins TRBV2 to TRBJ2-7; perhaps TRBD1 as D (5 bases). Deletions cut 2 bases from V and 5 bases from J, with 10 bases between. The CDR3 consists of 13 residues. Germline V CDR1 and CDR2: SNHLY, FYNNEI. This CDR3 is CASSELGVDEQYF. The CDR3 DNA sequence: TGTGCCAGCAGTGAACTAGGGGTTGACGAGCAGTACTTC.

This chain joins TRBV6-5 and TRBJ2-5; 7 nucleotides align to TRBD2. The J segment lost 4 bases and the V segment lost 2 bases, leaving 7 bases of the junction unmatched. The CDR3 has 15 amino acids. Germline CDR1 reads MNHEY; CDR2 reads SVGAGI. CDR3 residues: CASSYRARGRETQYF. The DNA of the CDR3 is TGTGCCAGCAGTTACAGGGCGCGGGGGAGAGAGACCCAGTACTTC.

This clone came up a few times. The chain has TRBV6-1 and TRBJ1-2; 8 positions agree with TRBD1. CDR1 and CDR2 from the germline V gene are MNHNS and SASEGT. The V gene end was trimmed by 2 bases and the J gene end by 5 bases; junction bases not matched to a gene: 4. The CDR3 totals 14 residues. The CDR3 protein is CASSESGGGYGYTF. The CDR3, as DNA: TGTGCCAGCAGTGAATCAGGGGGCGGGTATGGCTACACCTTC.

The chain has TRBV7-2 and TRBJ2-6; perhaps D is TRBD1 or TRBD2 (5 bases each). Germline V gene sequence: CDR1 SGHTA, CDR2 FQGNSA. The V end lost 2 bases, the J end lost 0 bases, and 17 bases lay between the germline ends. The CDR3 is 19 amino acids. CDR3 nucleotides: TGTGCCAGCAGCTTACACTTCCCCGGGACGCACTCTGGGGCCAACGTCCTGACTTTC. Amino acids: CASSLHFPGTHSGANVLTF. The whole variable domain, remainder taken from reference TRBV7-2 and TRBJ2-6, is GAGVSQSPSNKVTEKGKDVELRCDPISGHTALYWYRQSLGQGLEFLIYFQGNSAPDKSGLPSDRFSAERTGGSVSTLTIQRTQQEDSAVYLCASSLHFPGTHSGANVLTFGAGSRLTVL.

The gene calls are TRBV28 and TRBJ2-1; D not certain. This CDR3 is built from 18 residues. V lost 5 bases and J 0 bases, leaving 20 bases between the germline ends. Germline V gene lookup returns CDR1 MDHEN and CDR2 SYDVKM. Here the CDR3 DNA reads TGTGCCAGCAGTCGTTGGACGGCGCTACGGAGCTCCTACAATGAGCAGTTCTTC. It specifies CASSRWTALRSSYNEQFF.

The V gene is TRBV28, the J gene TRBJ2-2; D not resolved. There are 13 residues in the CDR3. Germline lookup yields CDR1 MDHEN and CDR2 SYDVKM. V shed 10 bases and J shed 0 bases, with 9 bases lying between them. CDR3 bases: TGTGCCACCCGACTCGCGAACACCGGGGAGCTGTTTTTT. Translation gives CATRLANTGELFF.

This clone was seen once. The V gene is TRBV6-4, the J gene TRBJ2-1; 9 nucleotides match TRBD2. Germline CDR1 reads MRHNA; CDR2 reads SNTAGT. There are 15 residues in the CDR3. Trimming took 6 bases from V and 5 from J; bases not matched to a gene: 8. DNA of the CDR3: TGTGCCAGCAGCGGTGGGCTAGCGGGAAACAATGAGCAGTTCTTC. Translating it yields CASSGGLAGNNEQFF.

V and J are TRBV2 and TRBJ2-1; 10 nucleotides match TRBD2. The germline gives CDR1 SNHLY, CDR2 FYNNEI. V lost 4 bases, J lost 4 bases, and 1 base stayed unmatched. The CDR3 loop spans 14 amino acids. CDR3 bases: TGTGCCAGCAGTGTACTAGCGGGGTACAATGAGCAGTTCTTC. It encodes CASSVLAGYNEQFF.

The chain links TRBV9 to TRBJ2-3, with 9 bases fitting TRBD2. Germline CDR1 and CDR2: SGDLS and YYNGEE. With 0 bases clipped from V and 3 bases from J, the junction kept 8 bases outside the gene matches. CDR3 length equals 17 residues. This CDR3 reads CASSVAGGRGGTDTQYF. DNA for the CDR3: TGTGCCAGCAGCGTAGCTGGCGGGAGGGGAGGGACAGATACGCAGTATTTT. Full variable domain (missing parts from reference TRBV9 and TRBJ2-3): DSGVTQTPKHLITATGQRVTLRCSPRSGDLSVYWYQQSLDQGLQFLIQYYNGEERAKGNILERFSAQQFPDLHSELNLSSLELGDSALYFCASSVAGGRGGTDTQYFGPGTRLTVL.

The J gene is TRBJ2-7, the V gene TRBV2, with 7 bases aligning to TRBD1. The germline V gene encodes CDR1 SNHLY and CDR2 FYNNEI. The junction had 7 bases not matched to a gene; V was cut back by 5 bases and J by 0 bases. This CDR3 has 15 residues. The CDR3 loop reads CASSPGTASSYEQYF. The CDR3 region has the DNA TGTGCCAGCAGTCCTGGGACAGCGAGCTCCTACGAGCAGTACTTC.

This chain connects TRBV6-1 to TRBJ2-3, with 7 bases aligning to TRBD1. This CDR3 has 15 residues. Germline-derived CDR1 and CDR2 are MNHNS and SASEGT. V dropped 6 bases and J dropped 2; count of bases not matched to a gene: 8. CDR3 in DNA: TGTGCCAGCAGAAGGGACAGCGAAAACACAGATACGCAGTATTTT. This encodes CASRRDSENTDTQYF.